The entry that follows covers one TCR beta chain sequence. Its antigen is undetermined. TCRdb's table, derived via immunoSEQ multiplex PCR, lists solely in-frame clones and lacks some. The table includes roughly 80,000 clones, 80% to 90% detected once. This specimen belongs to a study of graft-versus-host responses after intestinal transplantation. For the study at large: Recipients across the board were started on anti-thymocyte globulin induction, then kept on tacrolimus and steroids for two to four years. Study results and caveats: Recipient marrow harbored GvH clones, some of which surfaced first in ileum or blood.

The CDR3 consists of 13 residues. CDR1 and CDR2 from the germline V gene are SEHNR and FQNEAQ (reference sequence). Trimming shortened V by 0 bases and J by 9 bases, and 9 bases separated the two germline ends. This sequence was found in a human donor who was the organ donor for an intestinal transplant. This chain joins TRBV7-9 and TRBJ2-1; D is undetermined. The sample here was unstimulated CD8+ T cells sorted from spleen or lymph node cells, taken before transplant. CDR3 residues: CASSLAGSSEQFF. The CDR3 DNA reads TGTGCCAGCAGCTTAGCCGGTAGCAGTGAGCAGTTCTTC.